This TCR beta chain was recorded in a study of shared clonotypes between healthy human individuals. Study outcomes and limitations: As a rule, naive subsets had a larger estimated richness than memory subsets.

Donors included only healthy HIV-negative adults lacking recent acute infections or vaccinations. There were only Caucasian adults among the donors, and all lived in Nashville, Tennessee. V was pared by 5 bases and J by 2 bases, with 17 bases of the junction left unmatched. CDR1 is MDHEN, CDR2 SYDVKM, per germline. The CDR3 contains 19 residues. The repertoire was sequenced with immunoSEQ multiplex PCR; TCRdb's copy has only in-frame clones and lacks some. The sample holds millions of clones; over 90% are singletons and the top ten take 0.39%. This clone showed up just once. What it binds is not known.

The V call is TRBV28, the J call TRBJ1-5, with TRBD1 matching 8 bases. The source is a man between 18 and 29 years old in good health. Some clones in this sample may be carry-over from other donors' samples. Sequenced sample: naive CD4+ T cells from PBMCs. The sample's subset: CD45RA+ positively selected. The CDR3 DNA follows: TGTGCCAGCAGTCCACCGGGGGCAGGGGGCGCGGGACGCAATCAGCCCCAGCATTTT. This codes for CASSPPGAGGAGRNQPQHF.